The 27 T cell receptor beta chains given below trace back to one sample, sequenced in a study of neurological immune-mediated disorders. TCRdb reprocessed the 5' RACE reads with MiXCR, giving one entry per CDR3 protein. The sample includes around 38,000 distinct CDR3 sequences, roughly 14% of them seen just once. Material: CD4+ T cells from blood. The origin of the receptors is a woman aged 55-75 years with HTLV-1-associated myelopathy (HAM/TSP).

This clonotype was seen at least ten times. The J gene is TRBJ1-6, the V gene TRBV6-5; maybe TRBD1 (5 bases). V was shortened by 4 bases and J by 0 bases, with 13 bases between the two germline ends. This CDR3 spans 17 amino acids. CDR1 and CDR2 from the germline V gene are MNHEY and SVGAGI. CDR3 residues: CASSFRQRSSYNSPLHF. CDR3 sequence (DNA): TGTGCCAGCAGTTTCAGACAGAGGAGCTCCTATAATTCACCCCTCCACTTT.

This clonotype was seen at least ten times. The chain uses TRBV6-6 and TRBJ1-2, with 11 bases fitting TRBD1. The CDR3 is 15 amino acids. Germline lookup yields CDR1 MNHNY and CDR2 SVGAGI (reference sequence). Trimming took 6 bases from V and 3 from J; bases not matched to a gene: 6. DNA for the CDR3: TGTGCCAGCAGCCAACCGGGACAGGGGGACTATGGCTACACCTTC. It codes for CASSQPGQGDYGYTF.

There are many counts of this clonotype. The chain joins TRBV6-5 to TRBJ2-7, with D possibly TRBD2 on 6 matching bases. CDR3 length equals 14 residues. V lost 10 bases and J lost 3, with 19 bases in between. In germline, CDR1 is MNHEY, CDR2 SVGAGI. CDR3 sequence: CATRREDTDYEQYF. CDR3 DNA: TGTGCCACACGCAGGGAGGATACCGACTACGAGCAGTACTTC.

This clonotype occurred many times. The V gene is TRBV5-1, the J gene TRBJ2-1; TRBD1 aligns across 7 bases. The CDR3 runs to 13 residues. V trimming: 4 bases; J trimming: 5 bases; junction bases outside the gene matches: 3. Germline V gene data show CDR1 as SGHRS and CDR2 as YFSETQ. CDR3 sequence: CASSGDRDNEQFF. DNA for the CDR3: TGCGCCAGCAGCGGGGACAGAGACAATGAGCAGTTCTTC.

This clonotype was seen many times. The chain recombines TRBV5-1 with TRBJ2-1; D remains unclear. This CDR3 is 16 amino acids long. Looked up from germline, CDR1 is SGHRS and CDR2 is YFSETQ. The ends were cut back, 0 bases at V and 5 bases at J, with 15 bases in the middle. In DNA, the CDR3 is TGCGCCAGCAGCTTGGAGGTAGTGGTAGAAAACAATGAGCAGTTCTTC. Its protein is CASSLEVVVENNEQFF.

Ten or more counts support this clonotype. This chain's CDR3 is CASSLVGGVTYEQYF. In DNA form, the CDR3 reads TGTGCCAGCAGCTTAGTCGGCGGGGTGACCTACGAGCAGTACTTC. V gene TRBV7-2 combines with J gene TRBJ2-7; the D gene is possibly TRBD2 (6 bases). CDR1 is SGHTA, CDR2 FQGNSA, per germline. This CDR3 contains 15 residues. V was cut by 1 base and J by 2 bases, with 12 bases left in between. The full variable domain, with the rest looked up from reference TRBV7-2 and TRBJ2-7, is GAGVSQSPSNKVTEKGKDVELRCDPISGHTALYWYRQSLGQGLEFLIYFQGNSAPDKSGLPSDRFSAERTGGSVSTLTIQRTQQEDSAVYLCASSLVGGVTYEQYFGPGTRLTVT.

This clonotype was detected ten times or more. The chain joins TRBV9 to TRBJ2-2; D is ambiguous. The CDR3 consists of 14 residues. The germline V and J ends were trimmed by 0 bases and 7 bases, with 10 bases remaining between them. The germline gives CDR1 SGDLS, CDR2 YYNGEE. As DNA, the CDR3 is TGTGCCAGCAGCGTAGTAACAGAGGACGGGGAGCTGTTTTTT. Its protein product is CASSVVTEDGELFF. Complete variable domain (other parts from reference TRBV9 and TRBJ2-2): DSGVTQTPKHLITATGQRVTLRCSPRSGDLSVYWYQQSLDQGLQFLIQYYNGEERAKGNILERFSAQQFPDLHSELNLSSLELGDSALYFCASSVVTEDGELFFGEGSRLTVL.

This clonotype was seen at least ten times. The J gene is TRBJ2-2, the V gene TRBV5-1, with D possibly being TRBD2 (5 bases). V was trimmed by 5 bases and J by 5 bases, leaving 16 bases between them. Germline assignment: CDR1 SGHRS and CDR2 YFSETQ. The CDR3 covers 15 residues. CDR3 sequence reads: CASSFRELVTGELFF. The DNA of the CDR3 is TGCGCCAGCAGTTTTCGGGAATTAGTAACCGGGGAGCTGTTTTTT.

This clonotype was seen repeatedly, ten times or more. The rearrangement joins TRBV12-5 to TRBJ2-2; D is possibly TRBD1 (6 bases). The germline gives CDR1 LGHNT, CDR2 FRNRAP. Trimming stripped 6 bases from V and 5 bases from J, with 10 bases between. This CDR3 region has 13 residues. This CDR3 is CASGDRGTGELFF. The CDR3 nucleotides are TGTGCTAGTGGGGACAGAGGAACCGGGGAGCTGTTTTTT.

A word on this clonotype: Compared with germline, one end of the junction differs, possibly owing to a read error. V is TRBV7-9 and J is TRBJ1-1; weak D call: TRBD1 (5 bases). CDR1 SEHNR and CDR2 FQNEAQ come from the germline V gene (reference sequence). This CDR3 contains 13 residues. The CDR3 spells CVSSRTRNTEAFF. In DNA, the CDR3 is TGTGTCAGCAGCCGGACAAGGAACACTGAAGCTTTCTTT.

There are many counts of this clonotype. The CDR3 spells CASTSGWNNEQFF. CDR3 DNA: TGTGCCAGCACCTCAGGGTGGAACAATGAGCAGTTCTTC. V and J are TRBV11-1 and TRBJ2-1; maybe TRBD1 (5 bases). This CDR3 has 13 residues. Trimming cost V 7 bases and J 5 bases, with 12 bases left between them. Germline lookup yields CDR1 SGHAT and CDR2 FQDESV (reference sequence).

The sample holds many counts of this clonotype. The chain carries TRBV29-1 and TRBJ1-2; D is unresolved. Trimming shortened V by 4 bases and J by 8 bases, and 11 bases separated the two germline ends. The CDR3 extends over 11 amino acids. CDR1 SQVTM and CDR2 ANQGSEA come from the germline V gene. The CDR3 DNA reads TGCAGCGTTGTTCGGGCGGGGGGCTACACCTTC. Residues: CSVVRAGGYTF.

By frequency in the sample, this clonotype is medium-sized (0.01 to 0.1%). The CDR3 loop is CAISESVGTDTQYF. CDR3 in DNA: TGTGCCATCAGTGAGTCGGTTGGGACAGATACGCAGTATTTT. The chain carries TRBV10-3 and TRBJ2-3; D not resolved. CDR3 length: 14 amino acids. Trimming left V 0 bases short and J 3 bases short, with 7 bases between. The germline gives CDR1 ENHRY, CDR2 SYGVKD.

This clonotype is judged medium-sized. The genes are TRBV20-1 and TRBJ1-6; 7 bases agree with TRBD1. Germline trimming cut 1 base from V and 5 bases from J; bases unmatched to any gene: 5. The CDR3 contains 15 residues. Germline lookup yields CDR1 DFQATT and CDR2 SNEGSKA (reference sequence). The CDR3 is CSARGGGADNSPLHF. CDR3 DNA sequence: TGCAGTGCTAGAGGAGGGGGCGCCGATAATTCACCCCTCCACTTT.

This clonotype was counted many times. The CDR3 DNA follows: TGCAGTGCTCAGGGGGACCCGCCCCGCCCCTATGGCTACACCTTC. It codes for CSAQGDPPRPYGYTF. This chain joins TRBV20-1 and TRBJ1-2; 7 bases map to TRBD1. Germline V CDR1 and CDR2: DFQATT, SNEGSKA (reference sequence). The CDR3 runs to 15 residues. J lost 4 bases, V lost 5 bases, and 13 bases had no gene match.

This clonotype was recorded many times. The chain is built from TRBV12-3 or TRBV12-4 and TRBJ1-5; D gene ambiguous. The CDR3 is made up of 14 amino acids. V lost 6 bases to trimming and J lost 0 bases, with 9 bases between them. This CDR3 reads CASSLISSNQPQHF. In DNA, the CDR3 is TGTGCCAGCAGCCTTATAAGTAGCAATCAGCCCCAGCATTTT.

In this sample, this clonotype turned up many times. V is TRBV20-1 and J is TRBJ2-3, with 10 nucleotides matching TRBD1. The CDR3 is 15 amino acids. V lost 6 bases and J lost 6; bases outside the gene matches: 12. Germline V CDR1 and CDR2: DFQATT, SNEGSKA (reference sequence). CDR3 DNA: TGCAGTGCCCGCCTGACAGGGGGCATGGGTGATACGCAGTATTTT. It is translated as CSARLTGGMGDTQYF.

The table lists this clonotype with many counts. The DNA of the CDR3 is TGTGCCAGCAGCCAAGATGGGGCTAGCAATCAGCCCCAGCATTTT. Protein product: CASSQDGASNQPQHF. This chain links TRBV3-1 with TRBJ1-5, with D maybe TRBD1 (5 bases). The CDR3 covers 15 residues. The ends were cut back, 0 bases at V and 0 bases at J, with 6 bases in the middle. From germline, CDR1 is LGHDT and CDR2 YNNKEL (reference sequence).

This clonotype was detected many times. The chain recombines TRBV3-1 with TRBJ2-5, with no clear D. Germline loops: CDR1 LGHDT, CDR2 YNNKEL (reference sequence). V lost 9 bases to trimming and J lost 2 bases, with 13 bases between them. The CDR3 loop spans 13 amino acids. The CDR3 is CASSVPYQETQYF. The CDR3 DNA is TGTGCCAGTTCGGTTCCATATCAAGAGACCCAGTACTTC.

This clonotype was found many times. V gene TRBV5-1 combines with J gene TRBJ1-6, with D unresolved. Deletions cut 0 bases from V and 11 bases from J, with 15 bases between. The V gene's germline CDR1 is SGHRS and CDR2 YFSETQ. CDR3 length: 15 residues. This CDR3 reads CASSLEDPILTPLHF. CDR3 sequence (DNA): TGCGCCAGCAGCTTGGAGGACCCCATTCTGACACCCCTCCACTTT.

In this sample, this clonotype turned up many times. The V gene is TRBV20-1, the J gene TRBJ1-2; TRBD1 aligns across 7 bases. The V gene's germline CDR1 is DFQATT and CDR2 SNEGSKA (reference sequence). V lost 6 bases and J lost 0; bases outside the gene matches: 13. This CDR3 contains 16 residues. Here the CDR3 reads CSAKIQGQASNYGYTF. DNA of the CDR3: TGCAGTGCAAAAATACAGGGGCAAGCCTCTAACTATGGCTACACCTTC.

Ten or more counts support this clonotype. This chain joins TRBV5-1 and TRBJ2-1, with TRBD2 as a possible D gene (6 bases). Trimming stripped 3 bases from V and 5 bases from J, with 9 bases between. CDR1 is SGHRS, CDR2 YFSETQ, per germline. The CDR3 sequence is 13 residues long. This chain's CDR3 is CASSSGLDNEQFF. DNA of the CDR3: TGCGCCAGCAGCTCGGGACTTGACAATGAGCAGTTCTTC.

This clonotype was counted ten times or more. The rearrangement joins TRBV6-6 to TRBJ1-5, with TRBD1 identical over 11 bases. Germline V gene lookup returns CDR1 MNHNY and CDR2 SVGAGI (reference sequence). J was trimmed by 4 bases and V by 4 bases; bases with no gene match: 6. The CDR3 length is 16 residues. CDR3 loop: CASSSGTGGLNQPQHF. CDR3 bases: TGTGCCAGCAGTTCCGGGACAGGGGGATTAAATCAGCCCCAGCATTTT.

This clonotype was counted at least ten times. The CDR3 DNA follows: TGTGCCAGCAGCGTAGAGGGCCTTAACACTGAAGCTTTCTTT. Its translation: CASSVEGLNTEAFF. The chain uses TRBV9 and TRBJ1-1; D gene unclear. The CDR3 has 14 residues. Germline V gives CDR1 SGDLS, CDR2 YYNGEE. With 0 bases removed from V and 2 bases from J, the gap between germline ends came to 8 bases.

Ten or more counts support this clonotype. This chain uses TRBV5-1 with TRBJ2-1, with 7 positions matching TRBD2. Germline CDR1 is SGHRS and CDR2 is YFSETQ. The V gene end was trimmed by 5 bases and the J gene end by 3 bases; junction bases not matched to a gene: 5. The CDR3 covers 14 residues. The CDR3 nucleotides are TGCGCCAGCAGGACAGCGGGGCTCTACAATGAGCAGTTCTTC. Translated: CASRTAGLYNEQFF.

There are many counts of this clonotype. The genes are TRBV6-5 and TRBJ1-5, with D possibly TRBD1 on 5 matching bases. V dropped 0 bases and J dropped 9 bases, with 15 bases sitting between them. Per germline, CDR1 MNHEY and CDR2 SVGAGI. The CDR3 is 15 amino acids. The CDR3 reads CASSYSKGAGRPQHF. The CDR3 region has the DNA TGTGCCAGCAGTTACTCGAAAGGGGCCGGGAGGCCCCAGCATTTT.

At least ten counts were recorded for this clonotype. The chain carries TRBV20-1 and TRBJ2-4; D is perhaps TRBD2 (6 bases). V lost 3 bases and J lost 7, with 13 bases in between. The CDR3 covers 13 residues. From germline, CDR1 is DFQATT and CDR2 SNEGSKA (reference sequence). For the CDR3, the DNA is TGCAGTGCTAGGGAGGGGCGTAGCAACATTCAGTACTTC. Amino acid sequence: CSAREGRSNIQYF.